This entry is about one T cell receptor beta chain. Its antigen is currently not known. Nothing much larger sits one base from this clone, and base qualities are not available. The library relied on RACE. TCRdb shows the sequencer as NextSeq 500. During library preparation, unique molecular identifiers were attached to individual cDNA molecules so that TCRs could be counted in a quantitative, reproducible way. Each blood RNA sample was used to sequence both TCR alpha and TCR beta chains. The authors processed their data as follows. Samples had a median of roughly 98,000 TCRs, with a range from roughly 23,224 to 750,000. The Decombinator software suite was used to annotate V, J and CDR3 in the TCR reads. To make PS versus PT1 abundance plots, every sample was subsampled to the same number of TCRs (28,000). TCRs were defined as expanded if absent before sensitization and observed at least eight times at the 2-week time point. The raw public data were reprocessed by TCRdb itself: fastp quality trimming at Q25, MiXCR clonotype calling, in-frame beta chains only. Records with the same CDR3 protein are collapsed into one entry carrying the most frequent genes and DNA. The V and J calls shown here were made by TCRdb, not taken from the authors' results. For this sample there are under 200,000 distinct CDR3 sequences; around 13% appear just once. Of the sample, 1.5% to 2% falls within the top ten clones.

This record comes from a study of human T cells and chemical hapten exposure (dated by TCRdb to about 2021). General notes on the study: For sensitization, 2% DPC in acetone was applied to a 2 cm by 2 cm area of upper inner arm skin. Most of the patients in the cohort were female, and the cohort covered alopecia areata with under or over 50% scalp involvement, alopecia totalis and alopecia universalis. Patch tests used Finn chambers with 0.01% DPC on the upper back, scored after 6 days by International Contact Dermatitis Research Group standards. The study tracked peripheral blood TCR repertoire changes in vivo during primary and secondary sensitization to the hapten diphenylcyclopropenone (DPC) in alopecia patients. Throughout the roughly 24-week study period, patients were also given weekly therapeutic DPC doses on the scalp. Blood samples were taken from patients before sensitization (week 0) and then at 2, 6 and about 24 weeks after DPC sensitization. Libraries were pooled for sequencing, and variation in per-sample TCR yields was attributed mainly to small differences in library volumes within the pool. Blood for TCR sequencing was provided by twenty-nine alopecia patients at one to four time points (pre-sensitization, 2, 6 and 24 weeks).

On the study overall, not on this receptor specifically: Alopecia, a presumed autoimmune disease, was present in all patients, so the immune response of the patients might differ from that of healthy individuals. After repeated subsampling, the strength of the expansion versus patch-test correlation and the threshold at which it became significant changed. The number of PT1 expanded TCRs positively correlated with patch test score, significant at thresholds 8, 16 and 32 but not 4. No change with DPC sensitization was found in the number of TCRs above 1 in 1000 frequency, and no evidence of global repertoire structure alterations was found. Significantly more large CDR3 similarity clusters were formed by expanded TCRs than by pre-sensitization or healthy control sets, consistent with antigen-driven responses.

The time point label on this specimen signifies: patch test 1, 2 weeks after DPC sensitization. This sample's treatment or condition label indicates: therapeutic diphenylcyclopropenone sensitization with weekly scalp DPC. At every patch-test visit, the blood draw took place before the patch test was put on. Patients were eligible if aged 18 to 70, diagnosed with alopecia and judged suitable for DPC therapy, and pregnant patients were excluded. Total RNA was isolated from unfractionated whole blood collected in Tempus Blood RNA tubes. Source: whole blood, taken in connection with sensitization to the hapten diphenylcyclopropenone (DPC). The clonotype was recovered from a young woman with alopecia areata. Some clones in this sample may be carry-over from other donors' samples.

The DNA sequence is as follows: TGTGCCATCTCGCTGGGGGGAATCTATGGCTACACCTTC. The translation is CAISLGGIYGYTF. The sequence joins TRBV7-9 to TRBJ1-2, with TRBD1 perhaps the D gene, on 5 matching bases. The trim is 10 bases for V and 4 bases for J, with a gap of 16 bases between the germline ends. From its cysteine to its phenylalanine, the CDR3 spans 13 amino acids. The entry retains the CDR3 DNA only, 39 bases that are in frame from base 1. Reading the germline V gene (reference sequence) gives CDR1 SEHNR and CDR2 FQNEAQ.